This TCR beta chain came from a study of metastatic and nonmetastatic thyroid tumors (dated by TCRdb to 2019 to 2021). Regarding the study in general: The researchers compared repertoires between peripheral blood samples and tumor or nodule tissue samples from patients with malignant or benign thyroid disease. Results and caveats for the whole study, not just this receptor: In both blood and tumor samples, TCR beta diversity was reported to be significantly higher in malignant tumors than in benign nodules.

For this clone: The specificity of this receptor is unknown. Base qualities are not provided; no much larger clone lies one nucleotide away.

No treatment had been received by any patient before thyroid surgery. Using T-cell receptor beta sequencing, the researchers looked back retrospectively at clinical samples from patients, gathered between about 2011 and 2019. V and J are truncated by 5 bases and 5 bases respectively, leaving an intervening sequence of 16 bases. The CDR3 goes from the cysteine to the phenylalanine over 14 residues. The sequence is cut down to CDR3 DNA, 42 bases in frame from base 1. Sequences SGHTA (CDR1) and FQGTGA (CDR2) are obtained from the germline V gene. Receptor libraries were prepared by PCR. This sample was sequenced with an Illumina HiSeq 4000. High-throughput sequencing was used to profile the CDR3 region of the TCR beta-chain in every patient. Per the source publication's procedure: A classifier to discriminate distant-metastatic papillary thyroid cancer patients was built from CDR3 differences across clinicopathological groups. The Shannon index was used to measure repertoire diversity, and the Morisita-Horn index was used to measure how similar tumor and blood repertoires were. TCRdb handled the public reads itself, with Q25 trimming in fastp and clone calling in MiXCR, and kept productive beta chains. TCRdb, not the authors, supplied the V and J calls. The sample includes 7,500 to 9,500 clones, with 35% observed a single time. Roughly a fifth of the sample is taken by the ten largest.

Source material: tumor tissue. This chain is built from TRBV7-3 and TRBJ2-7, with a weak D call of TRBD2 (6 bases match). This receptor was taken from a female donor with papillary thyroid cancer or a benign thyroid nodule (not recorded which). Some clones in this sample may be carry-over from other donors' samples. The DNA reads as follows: TGTGCCAGCAGCCAAGGAGGGCAGGGCCACGAGCAGTACTTC. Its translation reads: CASSQGGQGHEQYF.